This T cell receptor (beta chain) was profiled in a study of cytomegalovirus exposure and HLA in healthy donors. A multiplex PCR was run with 60 Vbeta primers and 13 Jbeta primers. The method was immunoSEQ multiplex PCR; TCRdb's version includes in-frame clones alone and lacks a portion of them. The table shows approximately 190,000 clones, with around 64% occurring only once. This CDR3 spans 14 amino acids. Germline V gene lookup returns CDR1 SEHNR and CDR2 FQNEAQ (reference sequence). The ends lost 3 bases at V and 4 bases at J; junction bases unmatched: 5. This sequence was found in a man aged 35-49 years in good health and CMV-seropositive. This chain connects TRBV7-9 to TRBJ2-5; 7 bases map to TRBD1. Sample: PBMCs. DNA of the CDR3: TGTGCCAGCAGCTTGACAGGGATCGGAGAGACCCAGTACTTC. It yields the protein CASSLTGIGETQYF.